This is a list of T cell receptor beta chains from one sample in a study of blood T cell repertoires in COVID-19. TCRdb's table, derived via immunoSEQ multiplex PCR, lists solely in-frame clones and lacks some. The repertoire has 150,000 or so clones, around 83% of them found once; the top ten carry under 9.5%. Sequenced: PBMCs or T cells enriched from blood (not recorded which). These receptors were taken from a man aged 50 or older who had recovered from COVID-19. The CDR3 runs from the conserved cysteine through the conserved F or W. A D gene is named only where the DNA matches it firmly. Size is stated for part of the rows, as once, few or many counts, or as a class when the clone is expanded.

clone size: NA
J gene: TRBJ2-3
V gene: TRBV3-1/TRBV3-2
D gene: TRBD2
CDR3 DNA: TGTGCCACCTCGGGAGGGGGTTCTAGCACAGATACGCAGTATTTT
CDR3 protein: CATSGGGSSTDTQYF

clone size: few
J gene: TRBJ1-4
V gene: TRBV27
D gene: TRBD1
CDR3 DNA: TGTGCCAGCAGTTCAGCCGGACAGGGGACCTTTGGGGAAAAACTGTTTTTT
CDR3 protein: CASSSAGQGTFGEKLFF

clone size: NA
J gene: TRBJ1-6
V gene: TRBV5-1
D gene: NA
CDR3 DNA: TGCGCCAGCAGCTTGGCGGCGGAAAATAATTCACCCCTCCACTTT
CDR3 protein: CASSLAAENNSPLHF

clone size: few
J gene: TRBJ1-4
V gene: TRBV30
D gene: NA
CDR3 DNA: TGTGCCTGGAGCGGTTTGGGGGCATCTAATGAAAAACTGTTTTTT
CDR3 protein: CAWSGLGASNEKLFF

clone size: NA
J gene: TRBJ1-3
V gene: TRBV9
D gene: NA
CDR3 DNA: TGTGCCAGCAGCGTAGGTGGCACCTCCTCTGGAAACACCATATATTTT
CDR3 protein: CASSVGGTSSGNTIYF

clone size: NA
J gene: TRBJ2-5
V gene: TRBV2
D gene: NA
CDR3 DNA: TGTGCCAGCATAGAGGGTTCGGTGTACCAAGAGACCCAGTACTTC
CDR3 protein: CASIEGSVYQETQYF

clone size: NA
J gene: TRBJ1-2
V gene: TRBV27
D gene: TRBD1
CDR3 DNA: TGTGCCAGCAGTTTAGCAGGGGGCAGTTCAAACTATGGCTACACCTTC
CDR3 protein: CASSLAGGSSNYGYTF

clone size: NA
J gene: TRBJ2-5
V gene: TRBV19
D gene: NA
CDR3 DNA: TGTGCCAGTAGTACGTTCGGGACTCCCCAAGAGACCCAGTACTTC
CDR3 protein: CASSTFGTPQETQYF

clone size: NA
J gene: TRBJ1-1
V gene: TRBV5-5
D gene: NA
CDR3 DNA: TGTGCCAGCAGCTTTACGGGGGTCGACACTGAAGCTTTCTTT
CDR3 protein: CASSFTGVDTEAFF

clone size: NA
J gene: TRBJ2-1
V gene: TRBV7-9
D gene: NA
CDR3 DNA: TGTGCCAGCAGCCTTTACGATCGGGTGTACAATGAGCAGTTCTTC
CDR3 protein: CASSLYDRVYNEQFF

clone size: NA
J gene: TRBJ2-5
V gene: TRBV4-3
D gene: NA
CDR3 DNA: TGCGCCAGCAGCCAAGAAACTCACCAAGAGACCCAGTACTTC
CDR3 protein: CASSQETHQETQYF

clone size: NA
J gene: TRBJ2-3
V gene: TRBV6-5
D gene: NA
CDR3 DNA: TGTGCCAGCAGTTACCTCGGCGCGACTAGCACAGATACGCAGTATTTT
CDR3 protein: CASSYLGATSTDTQYF

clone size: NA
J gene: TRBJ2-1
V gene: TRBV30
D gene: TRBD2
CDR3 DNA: TGTGCCTACAACGCCGGACTAGCTCCCGATGAGCAGTTCTTC
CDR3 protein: CAYNAGLAPDEQFF

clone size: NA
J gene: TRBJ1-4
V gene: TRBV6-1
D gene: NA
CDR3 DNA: TGTGCCAGCAGTGAAGCGTGGGCCCCAGGTGACCCAGTTAGTCCAACTAATGAAAAACTGTTTTTT
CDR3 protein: CASSEAWAPGDPVSPTNEKLFF

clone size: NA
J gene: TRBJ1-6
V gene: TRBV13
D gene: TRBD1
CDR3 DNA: TGTGCCAGCAGCCCTGGACAGGCGACTAATTCACCCCTCCACTTT
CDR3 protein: CASSPGQATNSPLHF

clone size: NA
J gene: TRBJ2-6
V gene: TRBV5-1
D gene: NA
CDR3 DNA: TGCGCCAGCAGCTTAGGGGTCTCTGGGGCCAACGTCCTGACTTTC
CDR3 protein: CASSLGVSGANVLTF

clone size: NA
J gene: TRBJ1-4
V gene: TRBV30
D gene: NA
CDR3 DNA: TGTGCCTGGAGTCAACCGGGGACTAAAGGAAAACTGTTTTTT
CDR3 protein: CAWSQPGTKGKLFF

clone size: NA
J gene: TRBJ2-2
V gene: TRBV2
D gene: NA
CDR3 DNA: TGTGCCAGCAGCGAAAATCCACCTAGTATTCCTCTCGGCGGGGAGCTGTTTTTT
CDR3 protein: CASSENPPSIPLGGELFF

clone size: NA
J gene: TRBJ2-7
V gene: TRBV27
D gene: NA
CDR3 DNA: TGTGCCAGCAGGCCACTAAATACCTACGAGCAGTACTTC
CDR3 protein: CASRPLNTYEQYF

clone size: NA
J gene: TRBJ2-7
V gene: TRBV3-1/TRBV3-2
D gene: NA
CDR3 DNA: TGTGCCAGCAGCCCTACCCAGGGTTCGGGCGAGCAGTACTTC
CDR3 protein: CASSPTQGSGEQYF

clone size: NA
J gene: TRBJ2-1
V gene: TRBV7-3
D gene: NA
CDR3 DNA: TGTGCCAGCAGCTTAGGGGTCGGGACAACCTACAATGAGCAGTTCTTC
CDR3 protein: CASSLGVGTTYNEQFF

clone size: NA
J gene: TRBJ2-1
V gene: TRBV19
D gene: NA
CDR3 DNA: TGTGCCAGCGGTCTATCCTCCCCCAATGAGCAGTTCTTC
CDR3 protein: CASGLSSPNEQFF

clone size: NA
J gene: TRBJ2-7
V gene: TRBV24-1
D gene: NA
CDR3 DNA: TGTGCCACCAGTGACCAGCCGGACAGCCTCTCCTACGAGCAGTACTTC
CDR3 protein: CATSDQPDSLSYEQYF

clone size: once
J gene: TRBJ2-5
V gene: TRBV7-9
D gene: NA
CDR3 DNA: TGTGCCAGCAGCGCCATGACTGAAACCTCTTTAAAGACCCAGTACTTC
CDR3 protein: CASSAMTETSLKTQYF

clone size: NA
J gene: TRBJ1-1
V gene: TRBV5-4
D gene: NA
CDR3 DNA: TGTGCCGGCCGGGGACAAATGAACACTGAAGCTTTCTTT
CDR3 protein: CAGRGQMNTEAFF

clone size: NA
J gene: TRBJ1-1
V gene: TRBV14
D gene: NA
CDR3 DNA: TGTGCCAGCAGAAACGTGGGGAGCACTGAAGCTTTCTTT
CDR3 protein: CASRNVGSTEAFF

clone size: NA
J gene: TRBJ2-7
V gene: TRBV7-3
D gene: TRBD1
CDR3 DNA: TGTGCCAGCAGCGTTTCTAGGGGGCTCGAGCAGTACTTC
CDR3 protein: CASSVSRGLEQYF

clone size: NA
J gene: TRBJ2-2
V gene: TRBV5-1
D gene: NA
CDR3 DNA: TGCGCCAGCTCAGGGCTTGTGGACACCGGGGAGCTGTTTTTT
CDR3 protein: CASSGLVDTGELFF

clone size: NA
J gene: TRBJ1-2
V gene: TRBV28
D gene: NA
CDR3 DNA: TGTGCCAGCAGTTTAGGCAGGGGACGGTATGGCTACACCTTC
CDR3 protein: CASSLGRGRYGYTF

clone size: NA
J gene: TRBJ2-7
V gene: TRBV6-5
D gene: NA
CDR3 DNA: TGTGCCAGCAGTTACTCGAGATATTACGAGCAGTACTTC
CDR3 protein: CASSYSRYYEQYF

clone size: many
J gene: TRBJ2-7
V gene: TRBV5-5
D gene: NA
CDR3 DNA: TGTGCCAGCAGCTTGTCCTTCGGGGAACGGTACTACGAGCAGTACTTC
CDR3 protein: CASSLSFGERYYEQYF

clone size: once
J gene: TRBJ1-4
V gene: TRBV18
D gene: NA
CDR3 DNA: TGTGCCAGCTCACCACCGAACAGGGAGAATGAAAAACTGTTTTTT
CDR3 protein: CASSPPNRENEKLFF

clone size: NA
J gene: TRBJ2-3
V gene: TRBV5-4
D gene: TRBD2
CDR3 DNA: TGTGCCAGCAGCACCGGGGGGGCGGGGGGCACAGATACGCAGTATTTT
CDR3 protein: CASSTGGAGGTDTQYF

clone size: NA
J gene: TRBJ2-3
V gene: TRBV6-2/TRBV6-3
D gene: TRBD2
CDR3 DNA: TGTGCCAGCAGTTTTGGACTAGCGGGCACAGATACGCAGTATTTT
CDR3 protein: CASSFGLAGTDTQYF

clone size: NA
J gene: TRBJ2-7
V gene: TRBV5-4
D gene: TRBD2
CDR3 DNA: TGTGCCAGCAGCGTTGGGACTAGCGGGGGCTCCTACGAGCAGTACTTC
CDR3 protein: CASSVGTSGGSYEQYF

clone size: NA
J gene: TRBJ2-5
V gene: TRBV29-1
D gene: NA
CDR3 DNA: TGCAGCGTTGTGGACAGAAACCAAGAGACCCAGTACTTC
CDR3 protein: CSVVDRNQETQYF

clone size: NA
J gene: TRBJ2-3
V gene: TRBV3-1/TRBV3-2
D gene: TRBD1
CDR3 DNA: TGTGCCAGCAGCCAAGGGCTGGGACAGGGGTTTTACACAGATACGCAGTATTTT
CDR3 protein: CASSQGLGQGFYTDTQYF

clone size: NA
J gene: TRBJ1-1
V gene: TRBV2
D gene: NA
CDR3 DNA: TGTGCCAGCAGGGGAGACGGCCTAATGAACACTGAAGCTTTCTTT
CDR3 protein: CASRGDGLMNTEAFF

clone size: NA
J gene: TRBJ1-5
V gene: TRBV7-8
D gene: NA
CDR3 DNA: TGTGCCAGCAGCTTATTGGGAGGGAGGAACTCGAATCAGCCCCAGCATTTT
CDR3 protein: CASSLLGGRNSNQPQHF

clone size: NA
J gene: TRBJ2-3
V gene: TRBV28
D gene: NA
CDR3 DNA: TGTGCCAGCAGTTTTCCCAACACAGATACGCAGTATTTT
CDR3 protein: CASSFPNTDTQYF

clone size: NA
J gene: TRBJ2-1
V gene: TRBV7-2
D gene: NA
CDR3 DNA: TGTGCCAGCAGCCCGGGATTCTCCTACAATGAGCAGTTCTTC
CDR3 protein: CASSPGFSYNEQFF

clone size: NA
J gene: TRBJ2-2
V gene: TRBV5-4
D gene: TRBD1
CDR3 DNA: TGTGCCAGCAGCTTGGGCGAGGGGGCGGGCACCGGGGAGCTGTTTTTT
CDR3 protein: CASSLGEGAGTGELFF

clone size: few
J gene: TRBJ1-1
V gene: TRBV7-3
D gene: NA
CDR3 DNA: TGTGCCAGCAGCTTAACCGGGTCCACTGAAGCTTTCTTT
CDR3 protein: CASSLTGSTEAFF

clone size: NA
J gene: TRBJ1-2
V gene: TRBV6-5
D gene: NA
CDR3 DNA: TGTGCCAGCAGTTACGTGGGGACAAGGGCTAACTATGGCTACACCTTC
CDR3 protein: CASSYVGTRANYGYTF

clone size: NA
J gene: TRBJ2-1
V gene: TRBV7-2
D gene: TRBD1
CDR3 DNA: TGTGCCAGCAGCTTAGCGGGTCAGGGGGTTGATGAGCAGTTCTTC
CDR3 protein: CASSLAGQGVDEQFF

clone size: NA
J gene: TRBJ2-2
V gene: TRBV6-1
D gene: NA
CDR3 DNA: TGTGCCAGCAGTGCAAATCGGGGGACAGACCTGAACACCGGGGAGCTGTTTTTT
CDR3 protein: CASSANRGTDLNTGELFF

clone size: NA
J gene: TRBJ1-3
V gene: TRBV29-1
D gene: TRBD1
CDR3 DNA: TGCAGCGTGTCCGGGACAGGTGGGAGAAACACCATATATTTT
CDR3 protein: CSVSGTGGRNTIYF

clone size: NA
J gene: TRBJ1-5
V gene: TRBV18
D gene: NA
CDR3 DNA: TGTGCCAGCTCACCACAGGGGAAGCATCAGCCCCAGCATTTT
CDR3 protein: CASSPQGKHQPQHF

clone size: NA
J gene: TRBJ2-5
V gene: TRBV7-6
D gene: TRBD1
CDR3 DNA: TGTGCCAGCAGCTTAGCGAGGGGAACAGGGGGACGGGAGACCCAGTACTTC
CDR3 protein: CASSLARGTGGRETQYF

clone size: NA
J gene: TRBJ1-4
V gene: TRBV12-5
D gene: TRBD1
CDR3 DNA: TGTGCTAGTGGTCCCGACAGGGGCCCGATTGACTTAAATGAAAAACTGTTTTTT
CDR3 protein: CASGPDRGPIDLNEKLFF

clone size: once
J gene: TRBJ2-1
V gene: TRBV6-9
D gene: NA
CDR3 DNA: TGTGCCAGCAGCCGAGGTTCGCACAATGAGCAGTTCTTC
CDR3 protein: CASSRGSHNEQFF

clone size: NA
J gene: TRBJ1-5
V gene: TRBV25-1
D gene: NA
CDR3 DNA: TGTGCCAGCAGTGAATCCTCTGGGCAGGGTTGGCAGCCCCAGCATTTT
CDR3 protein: CASSESSGQGWQPQHF

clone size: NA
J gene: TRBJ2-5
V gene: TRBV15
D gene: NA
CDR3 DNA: TGTGCCACCAGCAGAGAAGGGGGAGCGAAGACCCAGTACTTC
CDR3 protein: CATSREGGAKTQYF

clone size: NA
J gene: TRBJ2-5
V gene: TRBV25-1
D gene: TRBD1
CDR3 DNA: TGTGCCAGCAGTGAACTAAGGGGGCAGAGGGAGACCCAGTACTTC
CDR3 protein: CASSELRGQRETQYF

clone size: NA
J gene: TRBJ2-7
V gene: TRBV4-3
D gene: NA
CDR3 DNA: TGCGCCAGCAGCCAAAACCAGGGGGGCTACGAGCAGTACTTC
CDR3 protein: CASSQNQGGYEQYF

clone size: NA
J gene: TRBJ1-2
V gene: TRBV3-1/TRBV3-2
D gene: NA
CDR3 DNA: TGTGCCAGCAGTCTGCCCCGCAGTCCCTATGGCTACACCTTC
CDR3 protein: CASSLPRSPYGYTF

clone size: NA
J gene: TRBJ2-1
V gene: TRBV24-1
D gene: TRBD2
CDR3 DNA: TGTGCCACCAGTGATTTGGGGACTAGCGGCTACAATGAGCAGTTCTTC
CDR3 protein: CATSDLGTSGYNEQFF

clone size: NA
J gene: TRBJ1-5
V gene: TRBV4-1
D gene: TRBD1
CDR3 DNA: TGCGCCAGCAGCCAAGATGGAGGGGGCGACCAGCCCCAGCATTTT
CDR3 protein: CASSQDGGGDQPQHF

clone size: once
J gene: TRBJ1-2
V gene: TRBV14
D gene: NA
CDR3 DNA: TGTGCCAGCAGCCTCTTTGACAGCTATGGCTACACCTTC
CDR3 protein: CASSLFDSYGYTF

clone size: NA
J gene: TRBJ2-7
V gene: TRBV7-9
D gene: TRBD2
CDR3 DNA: TGTGCCAGCAGCACGTGGGCTAGCGGGGGTTTCGAGCAGTACTTC
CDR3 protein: CASSTWASGGFEQYF